This TCR beta chain was found in a study of cytomegalovirus exposure and HLA in healthy donors. Study-wide context: The roughly 130 validation repertoires, a later analysis reported, used the same platform as the 650 to 800 repertoires from the first cohort.

Findings and limits, study-wide: Reports showed the classifier diagnosing cytomegalovirus status with high specificity and sensitivity. Subsequent analysis of the 110 or so validation repertoires found a tendency for first-cohort TCR clusters to co-occur. The study put roughly 160 TCR beta chains on its list as cytomegalovirus-associated.

Repertoires were generated with immunoSEQ multiplex PCR, while TCRdb's copy carries only in-frame clones and drops some. The table has some 86,000 clones, under 95% seen once. Germline values: CDR1 SGHDN, CDR2 FVKESK. Trimming cost V 4 bases and J 2 bases, with 8 bases left between them. The CDR3 extends over 13 amino acids. Turning to this clone: Its matching antigen is unknown.

The J gene is TRBJ1-2, the V gene TRBV14, with D tentatively TRBD1 (6 bases). Sequencing was carried out using PBMCs. The source of this sequence is a woman between 25 and 40 years old in good health and CMV-seronegative. The CDR3, as DNA: TGTGCCAGCAGCCTTACAGGGAACTATGGCTACACCTTC. Its translation: CASSLTGNYGYTF.